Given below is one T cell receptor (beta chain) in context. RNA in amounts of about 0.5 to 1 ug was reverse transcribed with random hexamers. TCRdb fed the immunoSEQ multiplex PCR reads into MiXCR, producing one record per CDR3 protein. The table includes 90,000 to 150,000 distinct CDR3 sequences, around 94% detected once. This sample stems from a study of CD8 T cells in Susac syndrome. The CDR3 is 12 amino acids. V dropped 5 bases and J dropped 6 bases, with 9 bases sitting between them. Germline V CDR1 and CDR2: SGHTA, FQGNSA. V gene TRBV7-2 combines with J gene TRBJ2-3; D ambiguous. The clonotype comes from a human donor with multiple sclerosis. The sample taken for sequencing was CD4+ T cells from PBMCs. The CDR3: CASSREGDTQYF. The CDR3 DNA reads TGTGCCAGCAGCCGCGAAGGGGATACGCAGTATTTT.